The rows below give T cell receptor beta chains drawn from one sample of a study of PD-1 blockade in classical Hodgkin lymphoma. Libraries were prepared by immunoSEQ multiplex PCR; TCRdb keeps only in-frame clonotypes and omits some of them. Of about 32,000 clones in the sample, 81% were seen once. Sequenced material: peripheral blood mononuclear cells (PBMCs), taken before the fourth cycle of nivolumab. The receptors stem from a human donor with classical Hodgkin lymphoma. CDR3s include the opening cysteine and the closing phenylalanine or tryptophan. D genes are given only for firm matches. Clone size is given for some rows only: seen once, a few or many times, or a class if the clone is expanded.

size	D	V	J	CDR3	DNA
NA	TRBD1	TRBV5-1	TRBJ1-1	CASSSRTGVNTEAFF	TGCGCCAGCAGCTCCCGGACAGGAGTGAACACTGAAGCTTTCTTT
NA	NA	TRBV7-9	TRBJ2-7	CASSLSDSEQYF	TGTGCCAGCAGCTTATCCGACAGCGAGCAGTACTTC
NA	NA	TRBV4-1	TRBJ2-1	CASSQDGGAEQFF	TGCGCCAGCAGCCAAGATGGGGGGGCTGAGCAGTTCTTC
NA	NA	TRBV7-2	TRBJ1-2	CASSFLGALGGYTF	TGTGCCAGCAGCTTCCTGGGGGCCCTCGGCGGCTACACCTTC
NA	NA	TRBV28	TRBJ1-4	CASSFGNEKLFF	TGTGCCAGCAGTTTTGGTAACGAAAAACTGTTTTTT
NA	NA	TRBV18	TRBJ1-4	CASSPTAGFGEKLFF	TGTGCCAGCTCACCAACGGCGGGCTTTGGTGAAAAACTGTTTTTT
NA	NA	TRBV30	TRBJ2-3	CAWNAAGTDTQYF	TGTGCCTGGAATGCCGCGGGCACAGATACGCAGTATTTT
NA	TRBD1	TRBV28	TRBJ1-2	CASSLPTGSTYGYTF	TGTGCCAGCAGTTTACCGACAGGGAGTACTTATGGCTACACCTTC
few	NA	TRBV11-2	TRBJ1-5	CASSLEQGANQPQHF	TGTGCCAGCAGCTTGGAACAGGGTGCCAATCAGCCCCAGCATTTT
NA	TRBD1	TRBV4-3	TRBJ1-2	CASSHGQAGPYGYTF	TGCGCCAGCAGCCACGGACAGGCGGGGCCCTATGGCTACACCTTC
NA	NA	TRBV7-8	TRBJ1-2	CASSLESSPYTF	TGTGCCAGCAGCTTAGAATCCTCCCCCTACACCTTC
NA	NA	TRBV7-2	TRBJ2-7	CASSLYRASSYEQYF	TGTGCCAGCAGCTTATATCGGGCCAGCTCCTACGAGCAGTACTTC
NA	TRBD1	TRBV5-4	TRBJ2-5	CASSRPPGTGGETQYF	TGTGCCAGCAGCCGGCCTCCCGGGACAGGGGGAGAGACCCAGTACTTC
NA	TRBD1	TRBV6-5	TRBJ1-2	CASSYSRTGGDYGYTF	TGTGCCAGCAGTTACTCCCGGACAGGGGGCGACTATGGCTACACCTTC
NA	NA	TRBV7-9	TRBJ2-7	CASSPSRSYEQYF	TGTGCCAGCAGCCCCTCTCGGTCGTACGAGCAGTACTTC
NA	NA	TRBV4-3	TRBJ1-2	CASSQDLTDYGYTF	TGCGCCAGCAGCCAAGATCTAACGGACTATGGCTACACCTTC
few	TRBD2	TRBV10-3	TRBJ2-1	CAISESDRSRRESKNEQFF	TGTGCCATCAGTGAGTCGGATCGTTCCCGGCGGGAGTCGAAAAATGAGCAGTTCTTC
NA	TRBD2	TRBV5-1	TRBJ2-1	CASSRELAGVNEQFF	TGCGCCAGCAGTCGTGAGTTAGCGGGGGTCAATGAGCAGTTCTTC
NA	TRBD1	TRBV7-8	TRBJ1-1	CASSVGNRGGTEAFF	TGTGCCAGCAGCGTCGGAAACAGGGGAGGAACTGAAGCTTTCTTT
few	NA	TRBV18	TRBJ1-2	CASSPPSRGYGYTF	TGTGCCAGCTCACCACCGTCAAGGGGGTATGGCTACACCTTC
NA	NA	TRBV9	TRBJ1-5	CASSVNSNQPQHF	TGTGCCAGCAGCGTAAACAGCAATCAGCCCCAGCATTTT
NA	TRBD1	TRBV11-2	TRBJ1-1	CASSPWDRGWAFF	TGTGCCAGCAGCCCATGGGACAGGGGATGGGCTTTCTTT